This note documents a single TCR beta chain sequence. Its cognate antigen is unknown. This specimen comes from a study of T-cell memory formation after mild COVID-19. Study in general: Among the donors, TCR clusters were largely specific to each donor. General observations from the study: A subset of responding clones appeared in pre-infection memory, suggesting cross-reactive memory joined.

A 5'RACE reaction primed in the constant segment made cDNA libraries of TCR alpha and TCR beta, and these carried sample barcodes and UMIs. TCRdb used MiXCR to reprocess the 5' RACE reads, holding one entry per CDR3 protein. The sample carries approximately 16,000 distinct CDR3 sequences, approximately 23% recorded once. Trimming took 7 bases from V and 8 from J; bases not matched to a gene: 16. The germline gives CDR1 SGHRS, CDR2 YFSETQ. The length of the CDR3 is 16 residues. The receptor was derived from a man younger than 35 who had mild COVID-19 (a few samples of this study predate the infection). Cell type and time point are not known. The chain combines TRBV5-1 with TRBJ2-1; 9 bases map to TRBD2. Sequenced input: PBMCs or a T cell subset sorted from them (not recorded which). The chain's CDR3 is CASAGPGLARFDEQFF. Written as DNA, the CDR3 is TGCGCCAGCGCAGGCCCTGGACTAGCGCGGTTCGATGAGCAGTTCTTC.